One sample yielded the 5 T cell receptor beta chains listed below, sequenced in a study of CD8 T cells in ankylosing spondylitis. TCRdb re-derived calls from the 5' RACE reads in MiXCR, one entry per CDR3 protein. This sample yields 150,000 to 250,000 distinct CDR3 sequences, of which 13% are seen a single time; 15% to 20% belongs to the top ten. The sample consisted of blood, either unsorted or a sorted T cell fraction (not recorded which). The receptors come from a male donor with ankylosing spondylitis or in good health (not recorded which).

This clonotype was seen a few times. J is TRBJ2-1 and V is TRBV6-5; unclear D gene. V was clipped by 0 bases and J by 5 bases, with 5 bases between them. Germline assignment: CDR1 MNHEY and CDR2 SVGAGI. This CDR3 is 13 amino acids long. The DNA of the CDR3 is TGTGCCAGCAGTTACTCTTTGAACAATGAGCAGTTCTTC. It encodes CASSYSLNNEQFF.

This clonotype occurred many times. V gene TRBV12-3 or TRBV12-4 combines with J gene TRBJ1-1, with TRBD1 as a possible D gene (6 bases). The V end was cut by 7 bases, the J end by 6 bases, with 9 bases between. The CDR3 totals 11 residues. CDR3 in DNA: TGTGCCAGCACCGAGGGGGCTGAAGCTTTCTTT. Translation gives CASTEGAEAFF.

This clonotype was seen many times. V usage is TRBV12-3 or TRBV12-4 and J usage is TRBJ2-5; 7 bases match TRBD1. The CDR3 spans 14 residues. V trimming: 4 bases; J trimming: 5 bases; junction bases outside the gene matches: 7. Here the CDR3 DNA reads TGTGCCAGCAGTTCCCTGACAGGGTTGGAGACCCAGTACTTC. It is translated as CASSSLTGLETQYF.

J is TRBJ2-7 and V is TRBV25-1; TRBD1 might be the D (6 bases). CDR1 and CDR2 (germline): MGHDK, SYGVNS. The CDR3 spans 13 residues. V gave up 3 bases and J gave up 3 bases, with 9 bases separating them. CDR3 loop: CASSDTGIYEQYF. CDR3 coding DNA: TGTGCCAGCAGTGATACAGGGATCTACGAGCAGTACTTC.

V gene TRBV24-1 combines with J gene TRBJ2-2; D uncertain. The CDR3 spans 15 residues. Germline V lookup: CDR1 KGHDR, CDR2 SFDVKD. V was shortened by 4 bases and J by 1 base, with 9 bases between the two germline ends. CDR3 residues: CATSEGSKNTGELFF. DNA for the CDR3: TGTGCCACCAGTGAAGGGTCCAAGAACACCGGGGAGCTGTTTTTT.